This T cell receptor (beta chain) was profiled in a study of OX40 agonist ivuxolimab in advanced cancers. Study outcomes and limitations: A proportion of nonresponders additionally exhibited low normalized T-cell clonal expansion. Researchers report that CD8+ T cells had, on average, more expanded clones than CD4+. Among the lowest peripheral clonal expansion occurred in 0.1-3.0 mg/kg partial responders.

Systemic immunosuppression or autoimmune disease history was grounds to exclude patients. Some clones are missing from TCRdb's copy, which holds only in-frame ones; the method was immunoSEQ multiplex PCR. Of 15,000 to 20,000 clones in the sample, roughly 72% were seen once. Germline CDR1 is SGDLS and CDR2 is YYNGEE. This CDR3 has 14 residues. V dropped 1 base and J dropped 5 bases, with 12 bases sitting between them. To note about this clone: As yet, its antigen is unknown.

The chain uses TRBV9 and TRBJ2-5; D gene ambiguous. Source: CD4+ or CD8+ T cells sorted from blood, taken in a trial of the OX40 agonist ivuxolimab. The TCR was taken from an adult with an advanced solid tumor such as melanoma, head and neck, liver or kidney cancer. The CDR3 DNA reads TGTGCCAGCAGCGTAAGTAGTGCCAGGGAGACCCAGTACTTC. Encoded protein: CASSVSSARETQYF.